A single sample gave rise to the 10 T cell receptor beta chains below, sequenced in a study of blood T cell repertoires in COVID-19. Only in-frame clones appear in the TCRdb table, and some are missing; sequencing was by immunoSEQ multiplex PCR. The table includes about 110,000 clones, roughly 82% detected once. Sequencing input: peripheral blood. Receptors originate from a woman of 80 years or more with active or convalescent COVID-19.

The genes are TRBV11-3 and TRBJ2-1; D is unclear. Germline lookup yields CDR1 SGHNT and CDR2 YENEEA. The ends were cut back, 1 base at V and 7 bases at J, with 5 bases in the middle. The CDR3 runs 12 residues. CDR3 in DNA: TGTGCCAGCAGCTTAGGGCTTAATGAGCAGTTCTTC. Protein sequence: CASSLGLNEQFF.

This CDR3 reads CASSQVPSGSPTDTQYF. In DNA, the CDR3 is TGTGCCAGCAGCCAAGTACCTAGCGGGAGCCCCACAGATACGCAGTATTTT. The V call is TRBV4-2, the J call TRBJ2-3, with TRBD2 identical over 10 bases. V lost 1 base and J lost 2; bases outside the gene matches: 6. Germline CDR1 LGHNA, CDR2 YNFKEQ. This CDR3 has 17 residues.

This clone appeared once. The V gene is TRBV4-2, the J gene TRBJ2-1; 11 nucleotides align to TRBD2. The germline CDR1 and CDR2 sequences are LGHNA and YNFKEQ. Trimming took 4 bases from V and 10 from J; bases not matched to a gene: 15. The CDR3 consists of 17 residues. CDR3 sequence (DNA): TGTGCCAGCAGCCCCTCGCAAGGGCTAGCGGGAGGAAGGGAGCAGTTCTTC. This encodes CASSPSQGLAGGREQFF.

This sequence joins TRBV7-8 and TRBJ2-7; 7 nucleotides align to TRBD2. Germline values: CDR1 SGHVS, CDR2 FQNEAQ. J gave up 6 bases and V 2 bases, and 7 bases lay outside the gene matches. CDR3 length: 14 amino acids. The CDR3 DNA reads TGTGCCAGCAGCTTATACGGGGGGAGGTCCGAGCAGTACTTC. This gives the protein CASSLYGGRSEQYF.

The J gene is TRBJ2-7, the V gene TRBV6-6; TRBD2 might be the D (5 bases). There are 14 residues in the CDR3. Trimming removed 6 bases from V and 0 bases from J, with 12 bases in between. The germline CDR1 and CDR2 sequences are MNHNY and SVGAGI (reference sequence). Written as DNA, the CDR3 is TGTGCCAGCAGGTTTAGCGTGAGCTCCTACGAGCAGTACTTC. Its protein is CASRFSVSSYEQYF.

The chain combines TRBV7-8 with TRBJ2-4; a weak D match, TRBD2 (6 bases). CDR3 length equals 17 residues. CDR1 and CDR2 from the germline V gene are SGHVS and FQNEAQ. V lost 6 bases and J lost 3, with 21 bases in between. CDR3 coding DNA: TGTGCCAGCAGTCAGGGCTTACAGGAGGGGTACAAAAACATTCAGTACTTC. Translated: CASSQGLQEGYKNIQYF.

The genes are TRBV18 and TRBJ1-3; a weak D match, TRBD1 (6 bases). CDR1 and CDR2 (germline): KGHSH, LQKENI. The CDR3 has 16 amino acids. Trimming stripped 6 bases from V and 1 base from J, with 16 bases between. CDR3 sequence reads: CASSFSDSHSGNTIYF. DNA for the CDR3: TGTGCCAGCTCCTTCTCGGACAGTCATTCTGGAAACACCATATATTTT.

The chain recombines TRBV14 with TRBJ2-5; D ambiguous. The CDR3 has 13 amino acids. CDR1 and CDR2 from the germline V gene are SGHDN and FVKESK. The V gene lost 1 base and the J gene lost 4 bases, with 7 bases spanning the gap. The CDR3 loop is CASSQGARETQYF. In DNA form, the CDR3 reads TGTGCCAGCAGCCAAGGGGCACGAGAGACCCAGTACTTC. Variable domain in full (rest from reference TRBV14 and TRBJ2-5): EAGVTQFPSHSVIEKGQTVTLRCDPISGHDNLYWYRRVMGKEIKFLLHFVKESKQDESGMPNNRFLAERTGGTYSTLKVQPAELEDSGVYFCASSQGARETQYFGPGTRLLVL.

The genes are TRBV19 and TRBJ2-5; a weak D match, TRBD1 (5 bases). Trimming removed 8 bases at V and 4 bases at J, with 11 bases between. The CDR3 contains 12 residues. Germline CDR1 and CDR2: LNHDA and SQIVND (reference sequence). CDR3 protein: CASGATGETQYF. CDR3 nucleotides: TGTGCCAGTGGGGCAACCGGAGAGACCCAGTACTTC.

The chain carries TRBV13 and TRBJ1-1, with 8 bases matching TRBD1. Germline trimming cut 5 bases from V and 4 bases from J; bases unmatched to any gene: 12. From germline, CDR1 is PRHDT and CDR2 FYEKMQ (reference sequence). The CDR3 contains 16 residues. The CDR3 DNA is TGTGCCAGCAGCCAGCGGACAGGGCTCCTTTCCACTGAAGCTTTCTTT. Protein: CASSQRTGLLSTEAFF.